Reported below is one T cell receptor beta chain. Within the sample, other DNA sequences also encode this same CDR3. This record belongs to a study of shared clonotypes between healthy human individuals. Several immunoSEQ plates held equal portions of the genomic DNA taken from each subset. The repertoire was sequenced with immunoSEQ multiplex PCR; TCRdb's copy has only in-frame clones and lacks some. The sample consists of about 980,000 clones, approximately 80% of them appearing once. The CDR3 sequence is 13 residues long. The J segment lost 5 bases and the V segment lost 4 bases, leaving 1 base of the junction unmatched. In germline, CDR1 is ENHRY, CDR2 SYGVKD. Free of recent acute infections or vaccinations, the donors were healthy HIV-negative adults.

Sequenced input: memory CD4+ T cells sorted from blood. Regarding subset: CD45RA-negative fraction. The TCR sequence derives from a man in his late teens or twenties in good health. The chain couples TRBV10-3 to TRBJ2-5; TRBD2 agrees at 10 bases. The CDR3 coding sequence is TGTGCCATCAGTGCTAGCGGGGGTGAGACCCAGTACTTC. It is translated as CAISASGGETQYF.